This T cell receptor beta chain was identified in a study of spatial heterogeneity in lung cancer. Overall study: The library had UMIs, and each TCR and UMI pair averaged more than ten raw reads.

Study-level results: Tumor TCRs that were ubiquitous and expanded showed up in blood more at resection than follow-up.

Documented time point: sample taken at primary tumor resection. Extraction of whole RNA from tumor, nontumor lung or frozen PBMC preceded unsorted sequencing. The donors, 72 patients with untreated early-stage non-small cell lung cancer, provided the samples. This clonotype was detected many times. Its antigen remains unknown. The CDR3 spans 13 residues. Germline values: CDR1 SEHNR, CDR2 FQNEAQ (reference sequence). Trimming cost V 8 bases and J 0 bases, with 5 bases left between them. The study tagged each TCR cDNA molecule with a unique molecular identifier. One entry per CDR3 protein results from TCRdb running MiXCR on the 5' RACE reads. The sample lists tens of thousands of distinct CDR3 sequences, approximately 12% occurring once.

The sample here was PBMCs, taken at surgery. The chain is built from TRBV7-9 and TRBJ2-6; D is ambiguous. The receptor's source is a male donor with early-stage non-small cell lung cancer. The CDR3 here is CASEVSGANVLTF. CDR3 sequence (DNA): TGTGCCAGCGAAGTCTCTGGGGCCAACGTCCTGACTTTC.